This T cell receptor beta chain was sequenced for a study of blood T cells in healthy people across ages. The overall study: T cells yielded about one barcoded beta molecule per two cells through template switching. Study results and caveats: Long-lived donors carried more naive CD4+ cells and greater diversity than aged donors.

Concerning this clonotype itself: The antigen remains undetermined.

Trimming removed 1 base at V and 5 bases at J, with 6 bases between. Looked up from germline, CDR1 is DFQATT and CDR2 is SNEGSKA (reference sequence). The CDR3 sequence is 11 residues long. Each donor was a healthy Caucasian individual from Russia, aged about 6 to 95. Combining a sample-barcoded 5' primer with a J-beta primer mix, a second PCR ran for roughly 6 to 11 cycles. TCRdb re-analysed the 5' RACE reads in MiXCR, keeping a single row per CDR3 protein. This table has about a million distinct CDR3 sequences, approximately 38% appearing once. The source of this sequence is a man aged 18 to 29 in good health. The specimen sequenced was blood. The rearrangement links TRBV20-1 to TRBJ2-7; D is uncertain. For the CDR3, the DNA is TGCAGTGCTAGAGTTATCCACGAGCAGTACTTC. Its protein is CSARVIHEQYF.